Listed below are T cell receptor beta chains from one sample, sequenced in a study of cytomegalovirus exposure and HLA in healthy donors. Profiling relied on immunoSEQ multiplex PCR, and the TCRdb table lists in-frame clones only, not all of them. The sample carries fewer than 200,000 clones, 82% recorded once. Sequenced sample: PBMCs. These receptor sequences come from a girl aged 5-17 years in good health and CMV-seropositive. Both conserved end residues are part of each CDR3. The D gene is left open where the match is weak. A row's size may be missing; if present it is once, few, many or a size class.

J	D	V	size	DNA	CDR3
TRBJ2-2	TRBD1	TRBV25-1	NA	TGTGCCAGCAGTGACTCTCGGGGACAGGGGTCCCCCGGGGAGCTGTTTTTT	CASSDSRGQGSPGELFF
TRBJ1-3	NA	TRBV4-3	once	TGCGCCAGCAGCCAAAGTAACTCTCGCTTCTCTGGAAACACCATATATTTT	CASSQSNSRFSGNTIYF
TRBJ1-2	TRBD1	TRBV28	NA	TGTGCCAGCAGCCGGGACAGGGTGCCTGGCTACACCTTC	CASSRDRVPGYTF
TRBJ1-4	NA	TRBV6-6	NA	TGTGCCAGCAGTTACCCGGACTCGGCCCCGGGGGGACTGTTTTTT	CASSYPDSAPGGLFF
TRBJ2-1	TRBD2	TRBV6-1	NA	TGTGCCAGCAGTGAAGGGGTTGGGGGGGGTGACCCACACAATGAGCAGTTCTTC	CASSEGVGGGDPHNEQFF
TRBJ1-1	NA	TRBV28	NA	TGTGCCAGCAGTTTTATTGACAGAAGGAACACTGAAGCTTTCTTT	CASSFIDRRNTEAFF
TRBJ1-4	NA	TRBV18	NA	TGTGCCAGCTCAGCTTTAGGGGATGAAAAACTGTTTTTT	CASSALGDEKLFF
TRBJ1-5	NA	TRBV25-1	NA	TGTGCCAGCAGTGGCCCAGGGGTCCAGCCCCAGCATTTT	CASSGPGVQPQHF
TRBJ1-1	TRBD1	TRBV14	NA	TGTGCCAGCAGCCAGGACAGGGAAACTGAAGCTTTCTTT	CASSQDRETEAFF
TRBJ1-1	TRBD1	TRBV7-9	NA	TGTGCCAGCAGCTTGGATATTGCACAGGGGGTGAACACTGAAGCTTTCTTT	CASSLDIAQGVNTEAFF
TRBJ2-1	TRBD2	TRBV19	few	TGTGCCAGTAGTACCAGCGGGAGCTCCTACAATGAGCAGTTCTTC	CASSTSGSSYNEQFF
TRBJ2-5	TRBD2	TRBV4-3	NA	TGCGCCAGTAGCCAAGGGGCGGGGGGGCTGGGGGAGACCCAGTACTTC	CASSQGAGGLGETQYF
TRBJ1-1	NA	TRBV30	NA	TGTGCCTGGAGGCAGGGATCCAACACTGAAGCTTTCTTT	CAWRQGSNTEAFF
TRBJ1-1	NA	TRBV27	NA	TGTGCCAGCAGTTTATCGAGTCGGTCGATGAACACTGAAGCTTTCTTT	CASSLSSRSMNTEAFF
TRBJ2-3	TRBD2	TRBV5-1	once	TGCGCCAGCAGCTGGGGGGCTAGCGGGTCGACAGATACGCAGTATTTT	CASSWGASGSTDTQYF
TRBJ1-4	TRBD1	TRBV18	few	TGTGCCAGCTCACCGCGGACAGGGACTGAAAAACTGTTTTTT	CASSPRTGTEKLFF
TRBJ2-7	NA	TRBV29-1	NA	TGCAGCGTGGCCCGGGAGACAGGGTTATACGAGCAGTACTTC	CSVARETGLYEQYF
TRBJ1-2	NA	TRBV15	NA	TGTGCCACCAGCATTCAGGGGCCTGATGGCTACACCTTC	CATSIQGPDGYTF
TRBJ2-5	TRBD2	TRBV25-1	few	TGTGCCAGCAGACCAGCGGGGGTGGCTGAGACCCAGTACTTC	CASRPAGVAETQYF
TRBJ1-1	NA	TRBV27	NA	TGTGCCAGCAGTTTAACAGGTGGGAACACTGAAGCTTTCTTT	CASSLTGGNTEAFF
TRBJ1-2	NA	TRBV4-3	NA	TGCGCCAGCAGCCGTACAGGGAACTATGGCTACACCTTC	CASSRTGNYGYTF
TRBJ2-7	NA	TRBV18	NA	TGTGCCAGCTCACCAGGCTTCTCCTACGAGCAGTACTTC	CASSPGFSYEQYF
TRBJ1-2	NA	TRBV19	NA	TGTGCCAGTAGTGTTGCAGGGGCGATTTATAGCTATGGCTACACCTTC	CASSVAGAIYSYGYTF
TRBJ2-1	TRBD2	TRBV18	once	TGTGCCAGCTCACCACCGGCTAGCGGGGGACTGTACAATGAGCAGTTCTTC	CASSPPASGGLYNEQFF
TRBJ2-3	TRBD1	TRBV7-8	NA	TGTGCCAGCAGCTTAGGATTGATCGGCCAGGGGGCTATAAAGGGTACGCAGTATTTT	CASSLGLIGQGAIKGTQYF